This is a list of T cell receptor beta chains from one sample in a study of T-cell memory formation after mild COVID-19. TCRdb called the 5' RACE reads again in MiXCR, with one record for every CDR3 protein. Counted here are roughly 150,000 distinct CDR3 sequences, roughly 24% occurring once; the ten biggest clones make up around 22%. The material sequenced was PBMCs or a T cell subset sorted from them (not recorded which). The receptor set was obtained from an adult woman who had mild COVID-19 (a few samples of this study predate the infection). Cell type and time point are not known. Each CDR3 is given with its conserved first and last residue. A D gene is named only where the DNA matches it firmly. Part of the rows lack a size; the others show once, few, many or a class for expanded clones.

v_call	clone_size	d_call	j_call	cdr3_nt	cdr3_aa
TRBV6-2/TRBV6-3	few	-	TRBJ2-5	TGTGCCAGCAGCACCCAAACACAAGAGACCCAGTACTTC	CASSTQTQETQYF
TRBV5-1	few	TRBD1	TRBJ2-1	TGCGCCAGCAGCTGGACAGGGGTCTACAATGAGCAGTTCTTC	CASSWTGVYNEQFF
TRBV6-2/TRBV6-3	few	TRBD1	TRBJ2-7	TGTGCCAGCAGTTTGAAGGACAGGGGCTACGAGCAGTACTTC	CASSLKDRGYEQYF
TRBV6-6	few	-	TRBJ2-1	TGTGCCAGCAGTTACGTCGGGGTCTACAATGAGCAGTTCTTC	CASSYVGVYNEQFF
TRBV4-2	-	TRBD1	TRBJ1-1	TGTGCCAGCAGCCAAGCACAGGGGGTGCACACTGAAGCTTTCTTT	CASSQAQGVHTEAFF
TRBV27	few	-	TRBJ1-2	TGTGCCAGCAGTTTAAGGGGCAGCAACTATGGCTACACCTTC	CASSLRGSNYGYTF
TRBV13	few	TRBD1	TRBJ2-7	TGTGCCAGCAGCTTCCGCGGGACAGGGCCCTACGAGCAGTACTTC	CASSFRGTGPYEQYF
TRBV20-1	few	-	TRBJ2-3	TGCAGTGCTAGAGCGGAGAGCACAGATACGCAGTATTTT	CSARAESTDTQYF
TRBV4-3	few	-	TRBJ2-7	TGCGCCAGCAGCCAAGATGAGGTCAGCTCCTACGAGCAGTACTTC	CASSQDEVSSYEQYF
TRBV6-1	few	-	TRBJ2-7	TGTGCCAGCAGCAGGAACTACGAGCAGTACTTC	CASSRNYEQYF
TRBV4-1	-	-	TRBJ2-3	TGCGCCAGCGGCGTCCCAGATACGCAGTATTTT	CASGVPDTQYF
TRBV7-9	-	-	TRBJ2-5	TGTGCCAGCAGCACTGACCGGGACTACCAAGAGACCCAGTACTTC	CASSTDRDYQETQYF
TRBV5-6	-	TRBD1	TRBJ2-7	TGTGCCAGCAGCTCGCAGGGGGCGAAGGACGAGCAGTACTTC	CASSSQGAKDEQYF
TRBV27	once	-	TRBJ1-6	TGTGCCAGCGGGAGGGGTGATTCACCCCTCCACTTT	CASGRGDSPLHF
TRBV18	once	-	TRBJ2-7	TGTGCCAGCTCATCCGATGACAGAATCCACGAGCAGTACTTC	CASSSDDRIHEQYF
TRBV9	few	TRBD2	TRBJ2-3	TGTGCCAGCAGCGTAGAAGGGTATGCGGGGGCAGATACGCAGTATTTT	CASSVEGYAGADTQYF
TRBV7-9	-	-	TRBJ1-1	TGTGCCAGCAGCCCGATCGACCCAGTCTTT	CASSPIDPVF
TRBV12-3/TRBV12-4	-	-	TRBJ2-7	TGTGCCAGCAGTTCGAATTTTGGAACTAGCCATAGCGAGCAGTACTTC	CASSSNFGTSHSEQYF
TRBV7-9	-	-	TRBJ1-3	TGTGCCAGCAGCTACCCCGGGGGACATGGAAACACCATATATTTT	CASSYPGGHGNTIYF
TRBV9	-	TRBD2	TRBJ2-2	TGTGCCAGCAGCGGCGGAGGCGGACTAGCGGGAGGAACCGGGGAGCTGTTTTTT	CASSGGGGLAGGTGELFF
TRBV5-6	few	-	TRBJ2-1	TGTGCCAGCAATGTGGGTCAGGGTTACAATGAGCAGTTCTTC	CASNVGQGYNEQFF
TRBV5-1	-	-	TRBJ2-7	TGCGCCAGCAGCTTGGGGGCGTCTGGTGCCTTCTCGTACTTC	CASSLGASGAFSYF
TRBV6-1	-	TRBD1	TRBJ1-1	TGTGCCAGCAGTAACAGGGGATTGAACACTGAAGCTTTCTTT	CASSNRGLNTEAFF
TRBV6-5	-	TRBD1	TRBJ1-2	TGTGCCAGCAGTTACGGGACAGCACCTAACTATGGCTACACCTTC	CASSYGTAPNYGYTF
TRBV29-1	-	TRBD1	TRBJ2-7	TGCAGCGTTGAAGATAAGGGACAGGGCTCCATCGAGCAGTACTTC	CSVEDKGQGSIEQYF
TRBV5-6	-	-	TRBJ2-3	TGTGCCAGCACCCCGGGAGCGGACGCAGATACGCAGTATTTT	CASTPGADADTQYF
TRBV4-1	-	-	TRBJ2-3	TGCGCCAGCAGCCAAGATGCGACGGGGGATACGCAGTATTTT	CASSQDATGDTQYF
TRBV20-1	-	-	TRBJ1-5	TGCAGTGCTAGAGATGCAGGCCAGGGGATTTTCCAGCCCCAGCATTTT	CSARDAGQGIFQPQHF
TRBV6-5	-	TRBD1	TRBJ1-5	TGTGCCAGCAGTAACAGGGGAGATCAGCCCCAGCATTTT	CASSNRGDQPQHF
TRBV7-8	-	-	TRBJ2-7	TGTGCCAGCAGCTTAGGAGGGACTTCCCACTACGAGCAGTACTTC	CASSLGGTSHYEQYF
TRBV7-9	few	-	TRBJ2-1	TGTGCCAGCAGCCCCAGAAATACCGAGGGAAGGAAAGACAATGAGCAGTTCTTC	CASSPRNTEGRKDNEQFF
TRBV20-1	few	TRBD1	TRBJ1-1	TGCAGTGCCCACCACTCCGACAGGGTGCTATTGAACACTGAAGCTTTCTTT	CSAHHSDRVLLNTEAFF
TRBV6-1	few	-	TRBJ1-2	TGTGCCAGCAGACTGACCGAGAACACCTTC	CASRLTENTF
TRBV7-9	-	-	TRBJ2-2	TGTGCCAGCAGCTTAGTTCCGGGGTTGGATAACACCGGGGAGCTGTTTTTT	CASSLVPGLDNTGELFF
TRBV3-1	-	-	TRBJ2-5	TGTGCCAGCAGCCAAGCACTTCGGAGCCACCAAGAGACCCAGTACTTC	CASSQALRSHQETQYF
TRBV12-3/TRBV12-4	few	-	TRBJ2-4	TGTGCCAGCAGTTTAGCGAACTGGGTAACTTTC	CASSLANWVTF
TRBV7-6	few	-	TRBJ2-3	TGTGCCAGCAGCCTAGGGGGGGCAGGGGACACAGATACGCAGTATTTT	CASSLGGAGDTDTQYF
TRBV24-1	-	-	TRBJ1-5	TGTGCCACCAGTGATTTGGGGGAAAATCAGCCCCAGCATTTT	CATSDLGENQPQHF
TRBV24-1	-	TRBD2	TRBJ2-7	TGTGCCACCAGTGACCCCCCCTCCGGGACTAGCTCTTCCTACGAGCAGTACTTC	CATSDPPSGTSSSYEQYF
TRBV6-1	-	-	TRBJ1-2	TGTGCCAGCAGTCCCCAGGGTCAGGGATCTCACTATGGCTACACCTTC	CASSPQGQGSHYGYTF
TRBV19	-	-	TRBJ1-1	TGTGCCAGTAGCTCGTTGTGGGTAACTGAAGCTTTCTTT	CASSSLWVTEAFF
TRBV7-8	-	-	TRBJ1-3	TGTGCCAGCAGCTTAGACCTTTCGTCTATCAGGGAATACAGGGAAAACACCATATATTTT	CASSLDLSSIREYRENTIYF
TRBV11-2	few	-	TRBJ2-1	TGTGCCAGCTACGGGTTGGGCATCGGAAATGAGCAGTTCTTC	CASYGLGIGNEQFF
TRBV5-1	many	TRBD1	TRBJ1-1	TGCGCCAGCAGCTTAGACAGGGGCACTGAAGCTTTCTTT	CASSLDRGTEAFF
TRBV12-5	-	-	TRBJ2-5	TGTGCTAGTGGTTTGGTAGAAGGAGGGGCCACCTATCAAGAGACCCAGTACTTC	CASGLVEGGATYQETQYF